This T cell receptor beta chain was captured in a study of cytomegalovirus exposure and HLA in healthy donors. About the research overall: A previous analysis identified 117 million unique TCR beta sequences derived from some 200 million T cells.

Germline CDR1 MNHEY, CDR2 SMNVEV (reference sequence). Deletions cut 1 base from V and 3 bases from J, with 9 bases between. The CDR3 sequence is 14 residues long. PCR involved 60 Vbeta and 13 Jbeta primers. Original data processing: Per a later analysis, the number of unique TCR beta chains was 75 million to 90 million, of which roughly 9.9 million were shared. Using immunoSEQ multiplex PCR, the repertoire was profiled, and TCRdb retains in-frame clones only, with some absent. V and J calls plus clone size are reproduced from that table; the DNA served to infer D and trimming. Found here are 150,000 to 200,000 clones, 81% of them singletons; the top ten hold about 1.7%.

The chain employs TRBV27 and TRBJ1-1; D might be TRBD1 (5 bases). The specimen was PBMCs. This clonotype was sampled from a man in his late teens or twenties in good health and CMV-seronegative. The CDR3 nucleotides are TGTGCCAGCAGTTTATTGGTCAGGGACACTGAAGCTTTCTTT. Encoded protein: CASSLLVRDTEAFF.